These 14 T cell receptor beta chains were sequenced from one sample in a study of a mutant IDH1 vaccine in newly diagnosed glioma. Method: immunoSEQ multiplex PCR; TCRdb's copy keeps in-frame clones and lacks some. The sample has about 75,000 clones, roughly 91% seen once; the top ten hold roughly 0.5%. Time point described: week 5, during vaccination. Topical imiquimod accompanied each vaccine dose, which consisted of 300 ug of mutant IDH1 20-mer peptide. Their recognized antigens are unknown. The source was PBMCs, collected from a glioma patient whose treatment included an IDH1 peptide vaccine. Every receptor here comes from a woman in her forties or fifties with glioma.

The V gene is TRBV28, the J gene TRBJ1-5, with D uncertain. CDR3 length: 15 amino acids. The V end lost 6 bases, the J end lost 0 bases, and 12 bases lay between the germline ends. CDR1 is MDHEN, CDR2 SYDVKM, per germline. CDR3 bases: TGTGCCAGCAGGCGGGAGTCCCCTAGCAATCAGCCCCAGCATTTT. The encoded protein is CASRRESPSNQPQHF.

This chain links TRBV6-6 with TRBJ2-7; 7 nucleotides agree with TRBD1. V lost 2 bases, J lost 3 bases, and 4 bases stayed unmatched. Germline assignment: CDR1 MNHNY and CDR2 SVGAGI (reference sequence). This CDR3 contains 14 residues. The CDR3 loop is CASSYDDRVYEQYF. The CDR3 region has the DNA TGTGCCAGCAGTTACGACGACAGGGTCTACGAGCAGTACTTC.

V is TRBV9 and J is TRBJ2-1; 7 bases line up with TRBD2. The CDR3 extends over 14 amino acids. From germline, CDR1 is SGDLS and CDR2 YYNGEE. J gave up 5 bases and V 0 bases, and 2 bases lay outside the gene matches. CDR3 in amino acids: CASSVGLADNEQFF. The CDR3 bases are TGTGCCAGCAGCGTAGGGCTAGCGGACAATGAGCAGTTCTTC. The complete variable domain, with remaining parts taken from reference TRBV9 and TRBJ2-1, reads DSGVTQTPKHLITATGQRVTLRCSPRSGDLSVYWYQQSLDQGLQFLIQYYNGEERAKGNILERFSAQQFPDLHSELNLSSLELGDSALYFCASSVGLADNEQFFGPGTRLTVL.

CDR3 region: CASSSGQGQETQYF. In DNA, the CDR3 is TGCGCCAGCAGCAGTGGACAGGGTCAAGAGACCCAGTACTTC. This rearrangement joins TRBV5-1 to TRBJ2-5, with TRBD1 matching 8 bases. V shed 4 bases and J 2 bases; nucleotides not matched to a gene: 4. CDR1 is SGHRS, CDR2 YFSETQ, per germline. CDR3 size: 14 residues.

The chain links TRBV11-2 to TRBJ2-2, with D uncertain. Between the trimmed V and J ends, which lost 7 bases and 6 bases, there was a span of 21 bases. CDR1 is SGHAT and CDR2 is FQNNGV in the germline V gene. The CDR3 sequence is 16 residues long. This CDR3 reads CASTPLGSLGSGELFF. CDR3 DNA sequence: TGTGCCAGCACCCCCTTGGGCAGTTTAGGATCCGGGGAGCTGTTTTTT.

V usage is TRBV9 and J usage is TRBJ2-1; 8 bases line up with TRBD2. Unmatched junction bases numbered 9, after V lost 4 bases and J lost 3 bases. Per germline, CDR1 SGDLS and CDR2 YYNGEE. CDR3 size: 16 residues. Written as DNA, the CDR3 is TGTGCCAGCAGCCCGAGCGGGAGTAGTTTCTACAATGAGCAGTTCTTC. This codes for CASSPSGSSFYNEQFF.

The rearrangement joins TRBV5-5 to TRBJ2-2; 10 bases are a match to TRBD1. The V segment lost 4 bases and the J segment 3 bases; nucleotides outside the gene matches: 9. This CDR3 comprises 17 residues. The germline CDR1 and CDR2 sequences are SGHKS and YYEKEE (reference sequence). The CDR3 loop is CASSLAPGTGDTGELFF. The CDR3 DNA is TGTGCCAGCAGCCTGGCTCCCGGGACAGGGGACACCGGGGAGCTGTTTTTT.

This chain joins TRBV7-9 and TRBJ1-4; 8 positions match TRBD1. Germline lookup yields CDR1 SEHNR and CDR2 FQNEAQ (reference sequence). V lost 5 bases to trimming and J lost 7 bases; unmatched junction nucleotides: 6. CDR3 size: 14 residues. CDR3 in amino acids: CASSPGGWIEKLFF. The CDR3 coding sequence is TGTGCCAGCAGCCCAGGGGGCTGGATTGAAAAACTGTTTTTT.

As concerns this clone: One junction end disagrees with the germline gene, perhaps due to a read error. The rearrangement joins TRBV27 to TRBJ1-1; D might be TRBD1 (5 bases). Germline V CDR1 and CDR2: MNHEY, SMNVEV (reference sequence). CDR3 length: 11 amino acids. The DNA for the CDR3 is TGCCTGCGGGGGGATAGAGGTGAAGCTTTCTTT. Translating it yields CLRGDRGEAFF.

This chain joins TRBV5-6 and TRBJ1-1; D is uncertain. The CDR3 loop spans 15 amino acids. V lost 2 bases and J lost 4, with 15 bases in between. Looked up from germline, CDR1 is SGHDT and CDR2 is YYEEEE. CDR3 sequence (DNA): TGTGCCAGCAGCTTTACAAGGGAGGTACTCACTGAAGCTTTCTTT. This translates into CASSFTREVLTEAFF.

The rearrangement uses TRBV28 and TRBJ2-5; D gene ambiguous. The CDR3 is made up of 12 amino acids. Germline CDR1 is MDHEN and CDR2 is SYDVKM. With 6 bases removed from V and 4 bases from J, the gap between germline ends came to 9 bases. Here the CDR3 reads CASSQDPETQYF. The CDR3 bases are TGTGCCAGCAGCCAAGACCCAGAGACCCAGTACTTC.

This chain joins TRBV18 and TRBJ1-1, with a tentative D call TRBD1 (6 bases). CDR1 and CDR2 (germline): KGHSH, LQKENI. V was pared by 0 bases and J by 5 bases, with 10 bases between. The CDR3 spans 14 residues. CDR3: CASSPPSRGTEAFF. CDR3 in DNA: TGTGCCAGCTCACCACCGAGCAGGGGAACTGAAGCTTTCTTT.

This clone has a single count. V is TRBV27 and J is TRBJ2-1, with 10 bases lining up with TRBD2. Germline-derived CDR1 and CDR2 are MNHEY and SMNVEV (reference sequence). V lost 3 bases and J lost 0; bases outside the gene matches: 11. The CDR3 runs 19 residues. CDR3: CASSFYESPSGSSYNEQFF. CDR3 in DNA: TGTGCCAGCAGTTTCTACGAGTCCCCTAGCGGGAGCTCCTACAATGAGCAGTTCTTC.

The gene calls are TRBV5-5 and TRBJ2-3; 12 nucleotides line up with TRBD2. V lost 4 bases and J lost 10; bases outside the gene matches: 10. CDR1 is SGHKS, CDR2 YYEKEE, per germline (reference sequence). The CDR3 totals 15 residues. The CDR3 is CASSLDTSGRYAQYF. CDR3 DNA sequence: TGTGCCAGCAGCCTGGACACTAGCGGGAGGTATGCGCAGTATTTT.